The 8 T cell receptor beta chains given below trace back to one sample, sequenced in a study of blood T cell repertoires in COVID-19. Generated by immunoSEQ multiplex PCR, the TCRdb table keeps only in-frame clones and is missing some. The data contain approximately 230,000 clones, 70% to 90% of them singletons. Source material: peripheral blood. The receptors shown here come from a woman aged 40 to 50 who had recovered from COVID-19.

This clone has only a few counts. CDR3 in DNA: TGTGCCAGCAGCCAAGAACTAGCGGCCTACGAGCAGTACTTC. This gives the protein CASSQELAAYEQYF. This chain links TRBV3-1 (or the pseudogene TRBV3-2) with TRBJ2-7; 8 bases line up with TRBD2. CDR3 length equals 14 residues. J gave up 2 bases and V 0 bases, and 0 bases lay outside the gene matches. CDR1 and CDR2 (germline): LGHDT, YNNKEL (reference sequence).

V and J are TRBV4-3 and TRBJ1-6, with 7 bases fitting TRBD1. The germline V gene encodes CDR1 LGHNA and CDR2 YSLEER. CDR3 length: 15 residues. The trim removed 4 bases at V and 4 bases at J, leaving 4 bases unmatched. CDR3 DNA sequence: TGCGCCAGCAGCCCCCGACAGGGTTATAATTCACCCCTCCACTTT. Protein product: CASSPRQGYNSPLHF.

The chain combines TRBV7-3 with TRBJ2-6, with 7 bases that match TRBD2. CDR1 is SGHTA and CDR2 is FQGTGA in the germline V gene. The CDR3 totals 18 residues. J gave up 0 bases and V 5 bases, and 10 bases lay outside the gene matches. The CDR3 DNA follows: TGTGCCAGCAGCCGCTATCTCGGGGGGAGCTCTGGGGCCAACGTCCTGACTTTC. This translates into CASSRYLGGSSGANVLTF. The complete variable domain, with remaining parts taken from reference TRBV7-3 and TRBJ2-6, reads GAGVSQTPSNKVTEKGKYVELRCDPISGHTALYWYRQSLGQGPEFLIYFQGTGAADDSGLPNDRFFAVRPEGSVSTLKIQRTERGDSAVYLCASSRYLGGSSGANVLTFGAGSRLTVL.

This chain uses TRBV6-5 with TRBJ1-5; 7 positions match TRBD1. The junction had 6 bases not matched to a gene; V was cut back by 7 bases and J by 3 bases. The CDR3 has 14 amino acids. CDR1 MNHEY and CDR2 SVGAGI come from the germline V gene. CDR3 DNA: TGTGCCAGCACCGGAACAGGGGTCAATCAGCCCCAGCATTTT. Residues: CASTGTGVNQPQHF.

This rearrangement joins TRBV11-2 to TRBJ2-1; 9 bases map to TRBD2. V trimming: 5 bases; J trimming: 1 base; junction bases outside the gene matches: 6. CDR3 size: 16 residues. The germline V gene encodes CDR1 SGHAT and CDR2 FQNNGV. The CDR3 nucleotides are TGTGCCAGCAGCGCCTGGACTAGCGTTTCCTACAATGAGCAGTTCTTC. Protein product: CASSAWTSVSYNEQFF.

Of note for this clone: The sample contains more than one DNA sequence encoding this CDR3. V usage is TRBV6-5 and J usage is TRBJ1-2; 8 bases fit TRBD1. CDR1 and CDR2 from the germline V gene are MNHEY and SVGAGI. The V gene end was trimmed by 5 bases and the J gene end by 5 bases; junction bases not matched to a gene: 4. The CDR3 is made up of 13 amino acids. The CDR3 sequence is CASSPDRDYGYTF. CDR3 coding DNA: TGTGCCAGCAGTCCGGACAGGGATTATGGCTACACCTTC.

The V call is TRBV7-8, the J call TRBJ2-5; D might be TRBD2 (7 bases). Germline-derived CDR1 and CDR2 are SGHVS and FQNEAQ. The CDR3 sequence is 18 residues long. Trimming stripped 5 bases from V and 1 base from J, with 23 bases between. DNA for the CDR3: TGTGCCAGCAGCCCGCGTCGGGGGGCGGGTTTGCCCCAAGAGACCCAGTACTTC. This codes for CASSPRRGAGLPQETQYF.

The rearrangement uses TRBV6-1 and TRBJ2-7, with TRBD1 as a possible D gene (5 bases). The germline V gene has CDR1 MNHNS and CDR2 SASEGT. The CDR3 extends over 17 amino acids. Trimming took 0 bases from V and 1 from J, leaving 16 bases between them. CDR3 in DNA: TGTGCCAGCAGTGAAGCTGGGATTAGGGGTAGTTCCTACGAGCAGTACTTC. Protein sequence: CASSEAGIRGSSYEQYF.